This TCR beta chain stems from a study of blood T cells in healthy people across ages. Primers used in a second PCR of about 6 to 12 cycles were a sample-barcoded 5' primer and a J-beta primer mix. TCRdb redid the calling of the 5' RACE reads with MiXCR, one entry per CDR3 protein. The sample shows about 1,000,000 distinct CDR3 sequences, roughly 45% of them seen only once. The V segment lost 5 bases and the J segment 0 bases; nucleotides outside the gene matches: 6. Germline CDR1 reads MGHRA; CDR2 reads YSYEKL. CDR3 length: 17 residues. This clonotype was seen at least ten times. The target antigen is unknown. Study-wide results and limits: Strong correlation was found linking TCR beta diversity to naive T cell percentage.

Extraction yielded at least 5.5 micrograms of total RNA per sample. Sequencing was carried out using blood. This TCR was recovered from a woman aged 55-69 years in good health. This sequence joins TRBV4-1 and TRBJ2-4; 11 nucleotides align to TRBD2. As DNA, the CDR3 is TGCGCCAGCAGCGAGGGACTAGCGGAGCTAGCCAAAAACATTCAGTACTTC. This gives the protein CASSEGLAELAKNIQYF.